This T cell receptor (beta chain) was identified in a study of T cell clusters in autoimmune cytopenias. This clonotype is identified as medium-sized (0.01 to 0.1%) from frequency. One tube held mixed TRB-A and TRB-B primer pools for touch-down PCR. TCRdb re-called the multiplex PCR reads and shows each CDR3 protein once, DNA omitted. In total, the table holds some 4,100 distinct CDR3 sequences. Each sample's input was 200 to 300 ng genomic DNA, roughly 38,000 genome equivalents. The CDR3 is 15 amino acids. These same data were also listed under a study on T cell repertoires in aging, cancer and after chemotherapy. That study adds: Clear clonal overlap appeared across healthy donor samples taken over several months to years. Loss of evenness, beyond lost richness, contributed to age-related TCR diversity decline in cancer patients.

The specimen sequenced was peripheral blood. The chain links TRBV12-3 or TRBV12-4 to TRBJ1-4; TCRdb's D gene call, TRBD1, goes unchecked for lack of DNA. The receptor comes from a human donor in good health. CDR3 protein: CASSLSGGLDEKLFF.